This entry lists 20 T cell receptor beta chains sequenced from one sample in a study of molecular identifiers for immune sequencing clone quantification. In TCRdb, the PCR reads were re-called with MiXCR into one record per CDR3 protein. The sample consists of approximately 500,000 distinct CDR3 sequences, about 21% of them appearing once. The sample comprised naive CD8+ T cells from blood, with Jurkat cell RNA spiked in. The subset was: FACS-sorted CD8+CD4-CCR7+CD45RA+ naive T cells. These receptors were obtained from a human donor in good health. Some libraries in this study had Jurkat cell RNA spiked in.

This clonotype was recorded at least ten times. The chain couples TRBV12-3 or TRBV12-4 to TRBJ2-5; D is unresolved. This CDR3 has 14 residues. V lost 1 base, J lost 2 bases, and 8 bases lay in between. The CDR3 is CASSLGLTQETQYF. In nucleotides, the CDR3 is TGTGCCAGCAGTTTAGGCTTAACTCAAGAGACCCAGTACTTC.

V usage is TRBV20-1 and J usage is TRBJ2-2; 8 bases match TRBD2. Germline CDR1 is DFQATT and CDR2 is SNEGSKA (reference sequence). Trimming cost V 3 bases and J 6 bases; bases outside gene matches: 6. The CDR3 is 14 amino acids. The CDR3 sequence is CSARPGLGPGELFF. CDR3 bases: TGCAGTGCTAGGCCGGGACTAGGTCCCGGGGAGCTGTTTTTT.

The J gene is TRBJ2-1, the V gene TRBV11-2; 10 nucleotides line up with TRBD2. Germline V CDR1 and CDR2: SGHAT, FQNNGV. The trim removed 2 bases at V and 8 bases at J, leaving 6 bases unmatched. This CDR3 is built from 15 residues. The CDR3, as DNA: TGTGCCAGCAGCTTACTAGCGGGAGTCAACGATGAGCAGTTCTTC. Protein sequence: CASSLLAGVNDEQFF.

This clonotype was counted between two and nine times. This rearrangement joins TRBV7-6 to TRBJ2-2; 10 nucleotides agree with TRBD2. After removal of 5 bases from V and 5 bases from J, the junction contained 5 bases not matched to a gene. Germline values: CDR1 SGHVS, CDR2 FNYEAQ. The CDR3 totals 15 residues. The DNA for the CDR3 is TGTGCCAGCAGCGAAGGACTAGCGGCTACCGGGGAGCTGTTTTTT. This translates into CASSEGLAATGELFF.

This clonotype was found many times. The CDR3 loop reads CASSLNAGTDTQYF. In DNA, the CDR3 is TGTGCCAGCAGTTTAAACGCTGGCACAGATACGCAGTATTTT. The chain combines TRBV27 with TRBJ2-3; D remains ambiguous. Trimming removed 2 bases at V and 1 base at J, with 7 bases between. The CDR3 spans 14 residues. Per the germline V gene, CDR1 is MNHEY and CDR2 is SMNVEV (reference sequence).

This clonotype was counted between two and nine times. The gene calls are TRBV9 and TRBJ2-7; tentatively, D is TRBD2 (6 bases). The CDR3 has 16 residues. V was shortened by 0 bases and J by 0 bases, with 13 bases between the two germline ends. In germline, CDR1 is SGDLS, CDR2 YYNGEE. The chain's CDR3 is CASSVDSGVSSYEQYF. Here the CDR3 DNA reads TGTGCCAGCAGCGTAGATTCGGGAGTGAGCTCCTACGAGCAGTACTTC.

This clonotype was recorded many times. The CDR3 DNA follows: TGTGCCAGCAGCTTAGTACTAGCGGACGGTGAGCAGTTCTTC. Translated: CASSLVLADGEQFF. V gene TRBV7-9 combines with J gene TRBJ2-1; TRBD2 agrees at 8 bases. This CDR3 comprises 14 residues. V gave up 1 base and J gave up 9 bases; unmatched junction bases: 5. Per the germline V gene, CDR1 is SEHNR and CDR2 is FQNEAQ (reference sequence).

This chain connects TRBV10-3 to TRBJ2-7; the match to TRBD1 covers 11 bases. V lost 4 bases, J lost 2 bases, and 4 bases stayed unmatched. Germline lookup yields CDR1 ENHRY and CDR2 SYGVKD. The CDR3 is 15 amino acids. The CDR3 region is CAISVGQGATYEQYF. The CDR3 nucleotides are TGTGCCATCAGTGTCGGACAGGGGGCCACCTACGAGCAGTACTTC.

The sample holds a few counts of this clonotype. The V gene is TRBV12-5, the J gene TRBJ2-3; D might be TRBD2 (6 bases). The CDR3 is made up of 13 amino acids. CDR1 and CDR2 (germline): LGHNT, FRNRAP. The V gene lost 6 bases and the J gene lost 6 bases, with 13 bases spanning the gap. CDR3 nucleotide sequence: TGTGCTAGTGGCCCCACCGGGGGTGATACGCAGTATTTT. Amino acid sequence: CASGPTGGDTQYF.

Many counts were recorded for this clonotype. V and J are TRBV6-1 and TRBJ2-5, with unresolved D. There are 15 residues in the CDR3. Germline V CDR1 and CDR2: MNHNS, SASEGT. V lost 0 bases, J lost 2 bases, and 10 bases lay in between. The CDR3 DNA reads TGTGCCAGCAGTGAAGCGCGTTCAGGACAAGAGACCCAGTACTTC. It encodes CASSEARSGQETQYF.

This clonotype was counted a few times. The gene calls are TRBV4-3 and TRBJ1-4; the D is unclear. V was cut by 0 bases and J by 1 base, with 12 bases left in between. This CDR3 region has 17 residues. Germline V lookup: CDR1 LGHNA, CDR2 YSLEER. CDR3 sequence reads: CASSQDFSGVTNEKLFF. Written as DNA, the CDR3 is TGCGCCAGCAGCCAAGATTTCTCAGGCGTAACTAATGAAAAACTGTTTTTT.

The rearrangement uses TRBV30 and TRBJ2-7, with D maybe TRBD1 (5 bases). The CDR3 is 13 residues long. V was pared by 5 bases and J by 0 bases, with 11 bases between. The germline gives CDR1 GTSNPN, CDR2 SVGIG (reference sequence). As DNA, the CDR3 is TGTGCCTGGCCAGGAGACAGCTCCTACGAGCAGTACTTC. This encodes CAWPGDSSYEQYF.

V gene TRBV10-2 combines with J gene TRBJ1-3; D not resolved. V was clipped by 6 bases and J by 4 bases, with 13 bases between them. The CDR3 loop spans 14 amino acids. Germline CDR1 and CDR2: WSHSY and SAAADI. The CDR3 DNA sequence: TGCGCCAGCAGCCACCGGACCCCAGGAAACACCATATATTTT. Translation gives CASSHRTPGNTIYF.

This chain joins TRBV6-2 or TRBV6-3 and TRBJ2-3, with a tentative D call TRBD2 (5 bases). The V end lost 5 bases, the J end lost 4 bases, and 13 bases lay between the germline ends. CDR3 length equals 14 residues. Germline-derived CDR1 and CDR2 are MNHEY and SVGEGT. CDR3 nucleotides: TGTGCCAGCAGTCCTTTGGTTAGCGCAGATACGCAGTATTTT. It yields the protein CASSPLVSADTQYF.

The V call is TRBV19, the J call TRBJ2-6; D is unresolved. Germline values: CDR1 LNHDA, CDR2 SQIVND (reference sequence). V was shortened by 1 base and J by 3 bases, with 13 bases between the two germline ends. CDR3 length equals 17 residues. The CDR3 spells CASSIGIPNGGANVLTF. DNA of the CDR3: TGTGCCAGTAGTATAGGGATTCCAAACGGTGGGGCCAACGTCCTGACTTTC. Looking up the rest from reference TRBV19 and TRBJ2-6 gives the full variable domain: DGGITQSPKYLFRKEGQNVTLSCEQNLNHDAMYWYRQDPGQGLRLIYYSQIVNDFQKGDIAEGYSVSREKKESFPLTVTSAQKNPTAFYLCASSIGIPNGGANVLTFGAGSRLTVL.

V usage is TRBV27 and J usage is TRBJ2-7; D tentatively reads TRBD1 or TRBD2 (6 bases each). CDR3 length: 15 residues. Trimming removed 6 bases at V and 4 bases at J, with 19 bases between. From germline, CDR1 is MNHEY and CDR2 SMNVEV (reference sequence). For the CDR3, the DNA is TGTGCCAGCAGGATCTCGTCGGGGGCAGGGTACGAGCAGTACTTC. This translates into CASRISSGAGYEQYF.

This clonotype was observed once. This chain uses TRBV19 with TRBJ1-4, with 9 bases that match TRBD1. The CDR3 consists of 17 residues. CDR1 and CDR2 from the germline V gene are LNHDA and SQIVND (reference sequence). Trimming cost V 6 bases and J 3 bases; bases outside gene matches: 11. The DNA of the CDR3 is TGTGCCAGTAGCTGGGACAGGGCGACGGGGGCTAATGAAAAACTGTTTTTT. This codes for CASSWDRATGANEKLFF.

This clonotype was picked up many times. The chain combines TRBV7-9 with TRBJ1-1, with TRBD1 identical over 7 bases. This CDR3 comprises 13 residues. With 4 bases clipped from V and 12 bases from J, the junction kept 11 bases outside the gene matches. Per the germline V gene, CDR1 is SEHNR and CDR2 is FQNEAQ (reference sequence). CDR3 sequence (DNA): TGTGCCAGCAGCTCGTGGACAGGAGATGGAACTTTCTTT. This encodes CASSSWTGDGTFF.

This clonotype came up many times. The V gene is TRBV5-4, the J gene TRBJ2-2; D uncertain. Trimming removed 1 base from V and 6 bases from J, with 7 bases in between. Germline CDR1 reads SGHNT; CDR2 reads YYREEE (reference sequence). This CDR3 has 13 residues. The CDR3 spells CASSLSDPGELFF. In DNA, the CDR3 is TGTGCCAGCAGCTTGAGTGATCCCGGGGAGCTGTTTTTT.

The CDR3 is CASSLFAGETVYEQYF. The CDR3 nucleotides read TGTGCCAGCAGTTTATTTGCGGGGGAGACCGTCTACGAGCAGTACTTC. The chain combines TRBV27 with TRBJ2-7, with 7 bases that match TRBD2. V dropped 1 base and J dropped 3; count of bases not matched to a gene: 9. The germline V gene has CDR1 MNHEY and CDR2 SMNVEV (reference sequence). CDR3 size: 16 residues.